This T cell receptor beta chain was profiled in a study of T cell changes during pregnancy in multiple sclerosis. The CDR3 contains 14 residues. V was pared by 4 bases and J by 2 bases, with 12 bases between. Germline CDR1 SEHNR, CDR2 FQNEAQ (reference sequence). Produced via immunoSEQ multiplex PCR; TCRdb's table is partial and in-frame only. The sample has more than 55,000 clones, about nine tenths seen once. This specimen was peripheral blood, taken in the first trimester of pregnancy. The source is a female donor in good health, enrolled as a control in a pregnancy study. The V call is TRBV7-9, the J call TRBJ2-7, with a possible D match to TRBD1 (6 bases). The CDR3, as DNA: TGTGCCAGCAGCTCCTCGACAGGAACCTACGAGCAGTACTTC. This sequence encodes CASSSSTGTYEQYF. The full variable domain, with the rest looked up from reference TRBV7-9 and TRBJ2-7, is DTGVSQNPRHKITKRGQNVTFRCDPISEHNRLYWYRQTLGQGPEFLTYFQNEAQLEKSRLLSDRFSAERPKGSFSTLEIQRTEQGDSAMYLCASSSSTGTYEQYFGPGTRLTVT.